Shown below are 29 T cell receptor beta chains from a single sample sequenced in a study of shared clonotypes between healthy human individuals. Sequenced by immunoSEQ multiplex PCR; TCRdb stores in-frame clones only, minus some. The sample lists 2,500,000 or so clones, roughly 92% seen once, with 0.14% in the top ten. Sequenced: naive CD4+ T cells sorted from blood. Subset defined: CD45RA+ positively selected. These receptor sequences come from a man between 18 and 29 years old in good health.

V is TRBV2 and J is TRBJ1-2, with TRBD1 identical over 8 bases. Germline V gene data show CDR1 as SNHLY and CDR2 as FYNNEI. Losses at the gene ends were 4 bases for V and 3 bases for J; bases not matched to a gene: 1. CDR3 length: 13 amino acids. As DNA, the CDR3 is TGTGCCAGCAGTGTGGACAGGGACTATGGCTACACCTTC. Amino acid sequence: CASSVDRDYGYTF. The full variable domain, its missing parts supplied by reference TRBV2 and TRBJ1-2, is EPEVTQTPSHQVTQMGQEVILRCVPISNHLYFYWYRQILGQKVEFLVSFYNNEISEKSEIFDDQFSVERPDGSNFTLKIRSTKLEDSAMYFCASSVDRDYGYTFGSGTRLTVV.

The rearrangement uses TRBV30 and TRBJ2-7, with D possibly TRBD2 on 7 matching bases. The V end was cut by 1 base, the J end by 0 bases, with 13 bases between. The CDR3 contains 15 residues. Germline-derived CDR1 and CDR2 are GTSNPN and SVGIG (reference sequence). The CDR3 region is CAWSGGGGSSYEQYF. The CDR3 DNA follows: TGTGCCTGGAGTGGGGGAGGGGGAAGCTCCTACGAGCAGTACTTC.

This clone was found once. This sample includes further DNA sequences coding for the same CDR3. The chain recombines TRBV6-1 with TRBJ2-6; the D is unclear. The CDR3 consists of 13 residues. Trimming took 5 bases from V and 2 from J, leaving 4 bases between them. The germline CDR1 and CDR2 sequences are MNHNS and SASEGT. For the CDR3, the DNA is TGTGCCAGCAGTCTGACTGGGGCCAACGTCCTGACTTTC. Protein product: CASSLTGANVLTF.

CDR3 DNA sequence: TGTGCCAGTAGGATACAGGGGGCGCCGGCCGGGGAGCTGTTTTTT. Translated: CASRIQGAPAGELFF. This chain uses TRBV19 with TRBJ2-2; TRBD1 matches 9 bases. Germline CDR1 is LNHDA and CDR2 is SQIVND (reference sequence). This CDR3 is 15 amino acids long. Trimming cost V 6 bases and J 6 bases; bases outside gene matches: 8.

This clone was recorded once. Distinct nucleotide sequences in the sample also encode this CDR3. The CDR3 bases are TGCGCCAGCAGCCTGGAACAGAACACTGAAGCTTTCTTT. Amino acid sequence: CASSLEQNTEAFF. The chain combines TRBV5-1 with TRBJ1-1; D uncertain. The germline V gene encodes CDR1 SGHRS and CDR2 YFSETQ. The CDR3 has 13 residues. V was pared by 4 bases and J by 1 base, with 8 bases between.

V is TRBV6-1 and J is TRBJ1-1, with 8 bases identical to TRBD1. This CDR3 is 14 amino acids long. Germline CDR1 MNHNS, CDR2 SASEGT. The V gene end was trimmed by 10 bases and the J gene end by 5 bases; junction bases not matched to a gene: 12. The CDR3 DNA reads TGTGCCACAGGGGGCGCTTGGGTTAGGACTGAAGCTTTCTTT. Translating gives CATGGAWVRTEAFF.

The rearrangement joins TRBV13 to TRBJ2-3, with D perhaps TRBD1 (6 bases). This CDR3 contains 15 residues. Looked up from germline, CDR1 is PRHDT and CDR2 is FYEKMQ (reference sequence). Trimming shortened V by 3 bases and J by 0 bases, and 10 bases separated the two germline ends. CDR3 sequence reads: CASSFDRKSTDTQYF. The CDR3, as DNA: TGTGCCAGCAGCTTCGACAGGAAAAGCACAGATACGCAGTATTTT.

On this clone itself: The sample has other DNA sequences that encode this CDR3 too. The chain recombines TRBV28 with TRBJ1-3; D gene unclear. Germline assignment: CDR1 MDHEN and CDR2 SYDVKM. V gave up 2 bases and J gave up 0 bases, with 5 bases separating them. The CDR3 loop spans 14 amino acids. The CDR3 sequence is CASSLSSSGNTIYF. The CDR3 DNA reads TGTGCCAGCAGTTTAAGTAGCTCTGGAAACACCATATATTTT.

The V and J genes are TRBV30 and TRBJ1-6; D is unresolved. The CDR3 is made up of 14 amino acids. From germline, CDR1 is GTSNPN and CDR2 SVGIG (reference sequence). The germline V and J ends were trimmed by 3 bases and 5 bases, with 11 bases remaining between them. CDR3 loop: CAWRDRLDNSPLHF. The CDR3 DNA sequence: TGTGCCTGGAGAGACCGGCTGGATAATTCACCCCTCCACTTT.

The chain joins TRBV2 to TRBJ2-2, with D tentatively TRBD1 (6 bases). Trimming stripped 1 base from V and 4 bases from J, with 10 bases between. Germline CDR1 and CDR2: SNHLY and FYNNEI. The CDR3 contains 15 residues. The CDR3 here is CASSEGQGRTGELFF. The CDR3 nucleotides are TGTGCCAGCAGTGAAGGGCAGGGGCGCACCGGGGAGCTGTTTTTT.

With respect to this clone: One junction end disagrees with the germline gene, perhaps due to a read error. The V call is TRBV2, the J call TRBJ2-1, with no clear D. Germline V gene data show CDR1 as SNHLY and CDR2 as FYNNEI. There are 13 residues in the CDR3. In DNA form, the CDR3 reads TGTGCCAGCAGGGAAGTTGGGTCGCATGAGCAGTTCTTC. It specifies CASREVGSHEQFF.

V and J are TRBV30 and TRBJ1-5; TRBD1 matches 7 bases. The V gene end was trimmed by 3 bases and the J gene end by 4 bases; junction bases not matched to a gene: 6. Germline V gene sequence: CDR1 GTSNPN, CDR2 SVGIG (reference sequence). This CDR3 spans 14 amino acids. The CDR3 region has the DNA TGTGCCTGGAGCCCGGGACAGCCAAATCAGCCCCAGCATTTT. Its translation is CAWSPGQPNQPQHF.

The V gene is TRBV10-3, the J gene TRBJ2-7, with D perhaps TRBD1 (6 bases). With 8 bases removed from V and 0 bases from J, the gap between germline ends came to 14 bases. CDR1 is ENHRY and CDR2 is SYGVKD in the germline V gene. The CDR3 totals 14 residues. CDR3 sequence (DNA): TGTGCCATCGGTAGGGGACAAAACTCCTACGAGCAGTACTTC. Translating it yields CAIGRGQNSYEQYF.

The V and J genes are TRBV2 and TRBJ2-6; TRBD1 aligns across 8 bases. Germline values: CDR1 SNHLY, CDR2 FYNNEI. This CDR3 is 15 amino acids long. Trimming took 5 bases from V and 4 from J; bases not matched to a gene: 4. Written as DNA, the CDR3 is TGTGCCAGCAGTAGCAGGGGGCCAGGGGCCAACGTCCTGACTTTC. This gives the protein CASSSRGPGANVLTF.

The chain links TRBV28 to TRBJ1-1, with 10 bases fitting TRBD1. The ends lost 5 bases at V and 5 bases at J; junction bases unmatched: 11. CDR1 is MDHEN, CDR2 SYDVKM, per germline. The CDR3 extends over 16 amino acids. The DNA for the CDR3 is TGTGCCAGCAGTCCCACACAGGGGACAGGGGTAACTGAAGCTTTCTTT. It encodes CASSPTQGTGVTEAFF.

This sequence joins TRBV12-5 and TRBJ2-1, with D unclear. The CDR3 covers 16 residues. The ends were cut back, 6 bases at V and 3 bases at J, with 18 bases in the middle. The germline V gene encodes CDR1 LGHNT and CDR2 FRNRAP. The chain's CDR3 is CASGPIWGSGYNEQFF. Written as DNA, the CDR3 is TGTGCTAGTGGCCCCATTTGGGGATCCGGCTACAATGAGCAGTTCTTC. The full variable domain, in which reference TRBV12-5 and TRBJ2-1 provide the parts outside the CDR3, is DARVTQTPRHKVTEMGQEVTMRCQPILGHNTVFWYRQTMMQGLELLAYFRNRAPLDDSGMPKDRFSAEMPDATLATLKIQPSEPRDSAVYFCASGPIWGSGYNEQFFGPGTRLTVL.

CDR3 amino acids: CASRAPVNTEAFF. The CDR3 nucleotides read TGCGCCAGCCGCGCCCCGGTGAACACTGAAGCTTTCTTT. This chain connects TRBV5-1 to TRBJ1-1; D remains unclear. From germline, CDR1 is SGHRS and CDR2 YFSETQ. The length of the CDR3 is 13 residues. The ends were cut back, 7 bases at V and 0 bases at J, with 10 bases in the middle.

The chain recombines TRBV7-3 with TRBJ2-1; 9 bases line up with TRBD1. V dropped 4 bases and J dropped 3; count of bases not matched to a gene: 7. CDR1 SGHTA and CDR2 FQGTGA come from the germline V gene. CDR3 length equals 16 residues. The CDR3 sequence: CASSWGQGGDYNEQFF. DNA of the CDR3: TGTGCCAGCAGCTGGGGACAGGGAGGTGACTACAATGAGCAGTTCTTC.

The chain employs TRBV19 and TRBJ2-7, with 8 bases aligning to TRBD2. Germline trimming cut 5 bases from V and 0 bases from J; bases unmatched to any gene: 9. Germline loops: CDR1 LNHDA, CDR2 SQIVND (reference sequence). The CDR3 consists of 16 residues. CDR3 protein: CASSRAAGGSSYEQYF. CDR3 nucleotide sequence: TGTGCCAGTAGTCGTGCGGCGGGGGGAAGCTCCTACGAGCAGTACTTC.

The chain employs TRBV6-4 and TRBJ1-2, with a possible D match to TRBD1 (5 bases). The V end lost 0 bases, the J end lost 5 bases, and 10 bases lay between the germline ends. CDR1 is MRHNA and CDR2 is SNTAGT in the germline V gene. The CDR3 contains 14 residues. The CDR3 DNA reads TGTGCCAGCAGTGACTCGGCAGGGTTTTATGGCTACACCTTC. It codes for CASSDSAGFYGYTF.

V is TRBV6-7 and J is TRBJ2-7; D not resolved. TRBV6-7 qualifies as an ORF whose function is uncertain. V lost 7 bases and J 0 bases, leaving 10 bases between the germline ends. The length of the CDR3 is 13 residues. The DNA for the CDR3 is TGTGCCAGCACTGAGACGGCCTCCTACGAGCAGTACTTC. This encodes CASTETASYEQYF.

This clone was detected a few times. Other DNA sequences in the sample encode the same CDR3. The chain recombines TRBV28 with TRBJ1-1; D is uncertain. The germline V gene encodes CDR1 MDHEN and CDR2 SYDVKM. Trimming left V 7 bases short and J 2 bases short, with 5 bases between. This CDR3 is 11 amino acids long. CDR3 loop: CASTANTEAFF. CDR3 nucleotide sequence: TGTGCCAGCACAGCTAACACTGAAGCTTTCTTT.

The chain links TRBV7-8 to TRBJ2-3, with 9 bases lining up with TRBD1. The J segment lost 9 bases and the V segment lost 1 base, leaving 5 bases of the junction unmatched. The germline CDR1 and CDR2 sequences are SGHVS and FQNEAQ. The CDR3 loop spans 14 amino acids. The CDR3 DNA reads TGTGCCAGCAGCTTAGACGGGACAGGGAGGACGCAGTATTTT. Its translation: CASSLDGTGRTQYF.

The V and J genes are TRBV7-9 and TRBJ2-7, with TRBD2 as a possible D gene (6 bases). Germline-derived CDR1 and CDR2 are SEHNR and FQNEAQ (reference sequence). Trimming left V 7 bases short and J 6 bases short, with 13 bases between. The CDR3 is 12 residues long. In DNA form, the CDR3 reads TGTGCCAGCACCTGGGGGGTACGCGAGCAGTACTTC. This encodes CASTWGVREQYF.

The chain employs TRBV7-9 and TRBJ1-1; 11 nucleotides match TRBD1. CDR1 is SEHNR, CDR2 FQNEAQ, per germline (reference sequence). V lost 3 bases, J lost 1 base, and 7 bases stayed unmatched. This CDR3 spans 17 amino acids. The CDR3 loop is CASSFELGQGANTEAFF. Written as DNA, the CDR3 is TGTGCCAGCAGCTTTGAGTTAGGACAGGGGGCGAACACTGAAGCTTTCTTT.

The table lists this clone with a few counts. The J gene is TRBJ2-7, the V gene TRBV10-3; TRBD1 matches 7 bases. The CDR3 has 12 residues. In germline, CDR1 is ENHRY, CDR2 SYGVKD. The junction had 2 bases not matched to a gene; V was cut back by 3 bases and J by 6 bases. As DNA, the CDR3 is TGTGCCATCAGTGACTACAGGGGCGAGCAGTACTTC. It is translated as CAISDYRGEQYF.

Of note for this clone: At the DNA level, this CDR3 is encoded by other sequences in the same sample as well. The chain employs TRBV7-2 and TRBJ1-1, with no clear D. The germline V gene has CDR1 SGHTA and CDR2 FQGNSA. The CDR3 consists of 11 residues. Trimming pared 1 base from V and 8 bases from J, leaving 5 bases between. The CDR3 loop is CASSLVGEAFF. In DNA form, the CDR3 reads TGTGCCAGCAGCTTAGTAGGGGAAGCTTTCTTT. Full variable domain (outside the CDR3, taken from reference TRBV7-2 and TRBJ1-1): GAGVSQSPSNKVTEKGKDVELRCDPISGHTALYWYRQSLGQGLEFLIYFQGNSAPDKSGLPSDRFSAERTGGSVSTLTIQRTQQEDSAVYLCASSLVGEAFFGQGTRLTVV.

The CDR3 DNA is TGTGCCTGGAGTCTGGGGGAGGACCGGGAGCTGTTTTTT. It specifies CAWSLGEDRELFF. The chain recombines TRBV30 with TRBJ2-2, with a weak D call TRBD2 (6 bases). Trimming cost V 2 bases and J 9 bases, with 13 bases left between them. The CDR3 has 13 residues. Looked up from germline, CDR1 is GTSNPN and CDR2 is SVGIG (reference sequence).

The V and J genes are TRBV27 and TRBJ1-1; a weak D match, TRBD1 (5 bases). CDR1 MNHEY and CDR2 SMNVEV come from the germline V gene (reference sequence). V lost 5 bases and J 0 bases, leaving 10 bases between the germline ends. This CDR3 comprises 14 residues. CDR3 DNA sequence: TGTGCCAGCAGTCCGGACATCCTGAACACTGAAGCTTTCTTT. Amino acids: CASSPDILNTEAFF.